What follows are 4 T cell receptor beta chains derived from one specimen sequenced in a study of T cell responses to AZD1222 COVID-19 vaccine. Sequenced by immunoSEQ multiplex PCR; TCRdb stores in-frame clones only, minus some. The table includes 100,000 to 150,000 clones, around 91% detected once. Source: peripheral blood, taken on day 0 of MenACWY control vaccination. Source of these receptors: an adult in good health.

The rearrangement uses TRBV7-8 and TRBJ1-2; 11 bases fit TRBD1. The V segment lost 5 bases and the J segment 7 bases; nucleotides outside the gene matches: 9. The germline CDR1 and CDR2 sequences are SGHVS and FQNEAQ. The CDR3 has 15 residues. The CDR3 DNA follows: TGTGCCAGCAGCGCTCGGGACAGGGGGTATAGTGGCTACACCTTC. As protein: CASSARDRGYSGYTF.

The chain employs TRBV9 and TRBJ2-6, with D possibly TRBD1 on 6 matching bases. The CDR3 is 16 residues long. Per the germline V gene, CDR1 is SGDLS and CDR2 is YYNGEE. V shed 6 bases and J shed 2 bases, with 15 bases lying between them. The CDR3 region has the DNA TGTGCCAGCAAGGACAGAGCGGTACCTGGGGCCAACGTCCTGACTTTC. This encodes CASKDRAVPGANVLTF.

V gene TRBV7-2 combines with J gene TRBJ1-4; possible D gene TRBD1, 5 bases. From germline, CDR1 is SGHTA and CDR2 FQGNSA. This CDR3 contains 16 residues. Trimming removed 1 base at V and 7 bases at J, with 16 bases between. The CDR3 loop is CASSLVVGGGGEKLFF. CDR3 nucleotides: TGTGCCAGCAGCTTAGTTGTGGGAGGTGGGGGTGAAAAACTGTTTTTT.

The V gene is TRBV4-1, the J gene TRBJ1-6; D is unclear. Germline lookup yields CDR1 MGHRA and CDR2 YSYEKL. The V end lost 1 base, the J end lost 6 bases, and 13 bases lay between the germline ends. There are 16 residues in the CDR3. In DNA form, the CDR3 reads TGCGCCAGCAGCCAAGTTCCGGGCAAATCTAATTCACCCCTCCACTTT. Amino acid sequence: CASSQVPGKSNSPLHF.